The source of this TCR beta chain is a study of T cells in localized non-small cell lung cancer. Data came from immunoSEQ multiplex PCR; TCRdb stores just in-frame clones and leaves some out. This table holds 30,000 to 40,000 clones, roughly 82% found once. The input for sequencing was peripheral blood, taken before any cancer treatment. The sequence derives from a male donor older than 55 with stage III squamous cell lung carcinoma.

CDR3 amino acids: CASSDLAGTEAFF. The DNA of the CDR3 is TGTGCCAGCAGTGATCTAGCTGGCACTGAAGCTTTCTTT. The J gene is TRBJ1-1, the V gene TRBV6-1; D is ambiguous. V was clipped by 3 bases and J by 4 bases, with 9 bases between them. Germline assignment: CDR1 MNHNS and CDR2 SASEGT. The CDR3 totals 13 residues.